This TCR beta chain was sequenced during a study of graft-versus-host responses after intestinal transplantation. About the research overall: Recipients across the board were started on anti-thymocyte globulin induction, then kept on tacrolimus and steroids for around three years. Study results and caveats: An association linked early post-transplant HvG declines with peak circulating GvH clone levels.

Trimming cost V 0 bases and J 3 bases, with 5 bases left between them. The CDR3 runs 13 residues. From germline, CDR1 is MGHRA and CDR2 YSYEKL. With respect to this clone: Antigen unknown.

The method was immunoSEQ multiplex PCR; TCRdb's version includes in-frame clones alone and lacks a portion of them. The top ten hold roughly 15% of the sample, which has just under 100,000 clones, approximately 92% seen once. The origin of this receptor is a human patient who received an intestinal transplant, so some T cells may come from the graft donor. The specimen was PBMCs, collected 450 to 480 days after intestinal transplant. The J gene is TRBJ1-1, the V gene TRBV4-1, with D unresolved. The CDR3 protein is CASSQDIYTEAFF. CDR3 sequence (DNA): TGCGCCAGCAGCCAAGACATCTACACTGAAGCTTTCTTT.